The clone carrying this TCR beta chain was recorded a few times. Sequence at one end of the junction differs from germline and may be a read error. This record belongs to a study of CD8+CD57+ T cells in acquired aplastic anemia. Germline assignment: CDR1 DFQATT and CDR2 SNEGSKA (reference sequence). CDR3 length: 13 amino acids. Profiling that covered TCR beta VDJ and CDR3 relied on genomic DNA as its template. A single record per CDR3 protein comes from TCRdb applying MiXCR to the reads. Of approximately 40,000 distinct CDR3 sequences in the sample, approximately 63% were seen once. Patients selected for sequencing had displayed CD8+CD57+ cell expansion by flow cytometry.

This sequence originates from a human donor with aplastic anemia. What was sequenced was sorted CD4+, CD8+, or CD8+CD57+ T cells (not recorded which) from PBMCs. The chain uses TRBV20-1 and TRBJ2-1; D remains unclear. The CDR3 reads CSARRVLYNERFF. Here the CDR3 DNA reads TGCAGTGCTAGACGAGTACTTTACAATGAGCGGTTCTTC.